The 30 T cell receptor beta chains listed next were all sequenced from one sample in a study of blood T cell repertoires in COVID-19. The data were produced by immunoSEQ multiplex PCR, yet TCRdb's version contains in-frame clones alone and is incomplete. The sample contains about 120,000 clones, 82% of which appear only once. Sequencing input: peripheral blood. The receptors originated from a woman aged 70 to 79 with acute or convalescent COVID-19.

As DNA, the CDR3 is TGTGCCAGCAGCTTGGAATGGGCCGGGGGCACAGATACGCAGTATTTT. It translates to CASSLEWAGGTDTQYF. The gene calls are TRBV5-4 and TRBJ2-3; weak D call: TRBD2 (5 bases). The CDR3 has 16 amino acids. The germline gives CDR1 SGHNT, CDR2 YYREEE (reference sequence). Trimming cost V 0 bases and J 1 base, with 12 bases left between them.

This chain links TRBV23-1 with TRBJ2-7, with 11 bases lining up with TRBD2. TRBV23-1 is noted as an ORF with a role that remains uncertain. The CDR3 is made up of 17 amino acids. After removal of 0 bases from V and 12 bases from J, the junction contained 16 bases not matched to a gene. The CDR3 nucleotides are TGCGCCAGCAGTCAATCAGGGGGCGAGACTAGCGGGGTTTGGATGTACTTC. This translates into CASSQSGGETSGVWMYF.

V is TRBV7-2 and J is TRBJ1-2; possibly TRBD1 for D (6 bases). The germline CDR1 and CDR2 sequences are SGHTA and FQGNSA. This CDR3 has 16 residues. Trimming stripped 5 bases from V and 1 base from J, with 17 bases between. Written as DNA, the CDR3 is TGTGCCAGCAGCCTATCTTTGGGACAAAGTAACTATGGCTACACCTTC. Encoded protein: CASSLSLGQSNYGYTF. The full variable domain, with the rest looked up from reference TRBV7-2 and TRBJ1-2, is GAGVSQSPSNKVTEKGKDVELRCDPISGHTALYWYRQSLGQGLEFLIYFQGNSAPDKSGLPSDRFSAERTGGSVSTLTIQRTQQEDSAVYLCASSLSLGQSNYGYTFGSGTRLTVV.

The chain links TRBV6-5 to TRBJ2-3; TRBD2 matches at 9 bases. V was pared by 7 bases and J by 10 bases, with 12 bases of the junction left unmatched. CDR3 length: 14 residues. Per the germline V gene, CDR1 is MNHEY and CDR2 is SVGAGI. In DNA, the CDR3 is TGTGCCAGCACTCTGGGGACTAGCCCCAAAGCGCAGTATTTT. Protein sequence: CASTLGTSPKAQYF.

The chain is built from TRBV19 and TRBJ2-3; D may be TRBD1 (6 bases). The CDR3 totals 16 residues. V was cut by 5 bases and J by 2 bases, with 17 bases left in between. Germline V gene lookup returns CDR1 LNHDA and CDR2 SQIVND (reference sequence). The CDR3 DNA follows: TGTGCCAGTAGTCCCGACAGGTTATCGACCACAGATACGCAGTATTTT. Translating it yields CASSPDRLSTTDTQYF.

This chain joins TRBV21-1 and TRBJ1-1. TRBV21-1 is deemed a pseudogene. This CDR3 region has 19 residues. CDR3 in DNA: TGTGCCAGCAGCTCTGGGAGGGGATCGCGCCGGAGTGGAAACACTGAAGCTTTCTTT. Amino acid sequence: CASSSGRGSRRSGNTEAFF.

This sequence joins TRBV12-5 and TRBJ2-1; 11 bases match TRBD2. V lost 1 base, J lost 9 bases, and 8 bases stayed unmatched. CDR1 and CDR2 (germline): LGHNT, FRNRAP. CDR3 length equals 16 residues. This chain's CDR3 is CASGLGLAGGGSEQFF. The CDR3 DNA follows: TGTGCTAGTGGTTTGGGCCTAGCGGGGGGCGGGAGTGAGCAGTTCTTC.

This rearrangement joins TRBV11-2 to TRBJ2-7; 8 positions agree with TRBD1. Germline-derived CDR1 and CDR2 are SGHAT and FQNNGV. V trimming: 0 bases; J trimming: 2 bases; junction bases outside the gene matches: 3. The CDR3 is made up of 15 amino acids. The CDR3 sequence is CASSLEGTGTYEQYF. CDR3 nucleotides: TGTGCCAGCAGCTTAGAAGGGACAGGCACCTACGAGCAGTACTTC.

This clone was counted a single time. The V and J genes are TRBV2 and TRBJ2-3; D is undetermined. Germline V gene sequence: CDR1 SNHLY, CDR2 FYNNEI. The CDR3 has 13 residues. Trimming shortened V by 2 bases and J by 5 bases, and 8 bases separated the two germline ends. The CDR3 coding sequence is TGTGCCAGCAGTGAACTAGAGGTAGATACGCAGTATTTT. Residues: CASSELEVDTQYF.

The chain carries TRBV10-3 and TRBJ1-3, with a weak D call TRBD1 (6 bases). The CDR3 has 15 residues. Germline CDR1 ENHRY, CDR2 SYGVKD. Trimming pared 0 bases from V and 2 bases from J, leaving 8 bases between. CDR3 sequence reads: CAISESPGAGNTIYF. CDR3 bases: TGTGCCATCAGTGAGTCTCCAGGGGCTGGAAACACCATATATTTT.

This rearrangement joins TRBV5-6 to TRBJ2-1, with D perhaps TRBD2 (7 bases). The CDR3 has 17 amino acids. V lost 5 bases to trimming and J lost 12 bases, with 30 bases between them. CDR1 is SGHDT, CDR2 YYEEEE, per germline. CDR3 protein: CASSTYRAGGGGRGQFF. The CDR3 bases are TGTGCCAGCAGTACCTATCGAGCAGGAGGGGGGGGCCGTGGGCAGTTCTTC.

This chain links TRBV11-3 with TRBJ1-2; perhaps TRBD1 as D (6 bases). Germline V CDR1 and CDR2: SGHNT, YENEEA. The length of the CDR3 is 15 residues. The V and J ends lost 5 bases and 0 bases respectively, with 13 bases between them. The CDR3 loop reads CASSPRTVTNYGYTF. In DNA form, the CDR3 reads TGTGCCAGCAGCCCAAGGACAGTAACTAACTATGGCTACACCTTC.

The chain links TRBV5-6 to TRBJ2-1; D call uncertain. The CDR3 loop spans 12 amino acids. V gave up 1 base and J gave up 9 bases, with 8 bases separating them. Per the germline V gene, CDR1 is SGHDT and CDR2 is YYEEEE. DNA of the CDR3: TGTGCCAGCAGCTTGTCCACCGGTGAGCAGTTCTTC. It codes for CASSLSTGEQFF. The variable domain in full, with the rest retrieved from reference TRBV5-6 and TRBJ2-1, is DAGVTQSPTHLIKTRGQQVTLRCSPKSGHDTVSWYQQALGQGPQFIFQYYEEEERQRGNFPDRFSGHQFPNYSSELNVNALLLGDSALYLCASSLSTGEQFFGPGTRLTVL.

For the CDR3, the DNA is TGTGCCAGCAGCTTAGGGGGGACAGAGAATGAAAAACTGTTTTTT. Translating it yields CASSLGGTENEKLFF. This chain connects TRBV7-2 to TRBJ1-4; 7 bases map to TRBD1. The CDR3 is 15 amino acids. V dropped 1 base and J dropped 5; count of bases not matched to a gene: 4. Germline values: CDR1 SGHTA, CDR2 FQGNSA.

This chain connects TRBV28 to TRBJ2-7; D call uncertain. CDR1 and CDR2 (germline): MDHEN, SYDVKM. Trimming pared 7 bases from V and 2 bases from J, leaving 18 bases between. The CDR3 runs 15 residues. The CDR3 coding sequence is TGTGCCAGCACCAACAACTACGTCGGAACCTACGAGCAGTACTTC. Amino acid sequence: CASTNNYVGTYEQYF.

V usage is TRBV3-1 (or the pseudogene TRBV3-2) and J usage is TRBJ2-1, with 14 bases matching TRBD2. V lost 4 bases to trimming and J lost 9 bases; unmatched junction nucleotides: 14. CDR3 length: 18 residues. Germline CDR1 and CDR2: LGHDT and YNNKEL (reference sequence). CDR3 DNA: TGTGCCAGCAGCCCCCTCGGACTAGCGGGGGGAGACAATGGTGAGCAGTTCTTC. Protein: CASSPLGLAGGDNGEQFF.

The J gene is TRBJ2-7, the V gene TRBV7-8; 7 nucleotides align to TRBD1. V was clipped by 0 bases and J by 0 bases; unmatched bases: 8. Germline CDR1 is SGHVS and CDR2 is FQNEAQ. CDR3 size: 17 residues. The CDR3 loop reads CASSLARTGPSSYEQYF. CDR3 coding DNA: TGTGCCAGCAGCTTAGCCAGGACAGGCCCGAGCTCCTACGAGCAGTACTTC.

The rearrangement uses TRBV6-6 and TRBJ2-6; weak D call: TRBD1 (6 bases). This CDR3 has 16 amino acids. CDR1 and CDR2 (germline): MNHNY, SVGAGI (reference sequence). Trimming took 7 bases from V and 0 from J, leaving 13 bases between them. The CDR3 loop reads CASKDRFISGANVLTF. In DNA form, the CDR3 reads TGTGCCAGCAAAGACAGGTTCATCTCTGGGGCCAACGTCCTGACTTTC.

The chain recombines TRBV9 with TRBJ2-1, with TRBD1 matching over 9 bases. The CDR3 has 16 residues. The V gene's germline CDR1 is SGDLS and CDR2 YYNGEE. After removal of 3 bases from V and 8 bases from J, the junction contained 12 bases not matched to a gene. The CDR3: CASSGAGTGLIYEQFF. The CDR3 nucleotides are TGTGCCAGCAGCGGCGCCGGGACAGGGCTTATTTATGAGCAGTTCTTC.

The J gene is TRBJ1-3, the V gene TRBV7-9; maybe TRBD1 (5 bases). Germline V gene sequence: CDR1 SEHNR, CDR2 FQNEAQ (reference sequence). The CDR3 is 16 amino acids. The ends were cut back, 1 base at V and 0 bases at J, with 10 bases in the middle. The CDR3 DNA reads as TGTGCCAGCAGCTTAGTCGGGGGTGGCTCTGGAAACACCATATATTTT. It specifies CASSLVGGGSGNTIYF.

J is TRBJ1-6 and V is TRBV2; the match to TRBD1 covers 7 bases. V lost 1 base, J lost 10 bases, and 7 bases stayed unmatched. Germline lookup yields CDR1 SNHLY and CDR2 FYNNEI. The CDR3 loop spans 15 amino acids. This chain's CDR3 is CASSEGARGSSPLHF. CDR3 DNA sequence: TGTGCCAGCAGTGAAGGGGCCAGGGGGAGCTCACCCCTCCACTTT.

J is TRBJ1-6 and V is TRBV4-1, with D maybe TRBD1 (6 bases). V was clipped by 4 bases and J by 6 bases, with 19 bases between them. Germline CDR1 and CDR2: MGHRA and YSYEKL. This CDR3 has 17 residues. The CDR3 nucleotides are TGCGCCAGCAGCCTCGCACAGGGATCGGGAAGTAATTCACCCCTCCACTTT. Its protein product is CASSLAQGSGSNSPLHF.

This clone has more than one count but fewer than ten. The chain couples TRBV10-3 to TRBJ1-5, with a tentative D call TRBD1 (5 bases). The germline V and J ends were trimmed by 3 bases and 7 bases, with 7 bases remaining between them. This CDR3 region has 12 residues. Looked up from germline, CDR1 is ENHRY and CDR2 is SYGVKD. CDR3 sequence: CAISEGVQPQHF. CDR3 nucleotide sequence: TGTGCCATCAGTGAAGGGGTCCAGCCCCAGCATTTT.

The rearrangement uses TRBV19 and TRBJ2-3; 9 nucleotides match TRBD1. The CDR3 totals 16 residues. Trimming took 5 bases from V and 0 from J; bases not matched to a gene: 6. Germline V gene lookup returns CDR1 LNHDA and CDR2 SQIVND (reference sequence). CDR3 in DNA: TGTGCCAGTAGTGAGATTGGGACAGGGAGCACAGATACGCAGTATTTT. Residues: CASSEIGTGSTDTQYF.

This chain uses TRBV5-6 with TRBJ1-2; D possibly corresponds to TRBD1 (5 bases). The CDR3 is 13 residues long. V lost 5 bases, J lost 4 bases, and 12 bases lay in between. Germline lookup yields CDR1 SGHDT and CDR2 YYEEEE. The CDR3 nucleotides read TGTGCCAGCAGATACGACAGACTCTATGGCTACACCTTC. Encoded protein: CASRYDRLYGYTF.

The gene calls are TRBV4-3 and TRBJ2-3; weak D call: TRBD2 (5 bases). The V end was cut by 0 bases, the J end by 4 bases, with 14 bases between. Germline V gene lookup returns CDR1 LGHNA and CDR2 YSLEER. The CDR3 extends over 16 amino acids. In nucleotides, the CDR3 is TGCGCCAGCAGCCAAGACGGTGGAGGCTCGGCAGATACGCAGTATTTT. Encoded protein: CASSQDGGGSADTQYF.

This clone was seen more than once but under ten times. The chain joins TRBV30 to TRBJ1-4, with D possibly being TRBD1 (5 bases). The V and J ends lost 0 bases and 8 bases respectively, with 19 bases between them. This CDR3 region has 16 residues. Germline CDR1 and CDR2: GTSNPN and SVGIG (reference sequence). The CDR3 bases are TGTGCCTGGAGTGTACCTCGGGCAGGCTGGGGCGAAAAACTGTTTTTT. Protein sequence: CAWSVPRAGWGEKLFF. The entire variable domain, with the rest obtained from reference TRBV30 and TRBJ1-4, is as follows: SQTIHQWPATLVQPVGSPLSLECTVEGTSNPNLYWYRQAAGRGLQLLFYSVGIGQISSEVPQNLSASRPQDRQFILSSKKLLLSDSGFYLCAWSVPRAGWGEKLFFGSGTQLSVL.

The CDR3 sequence is CASSQDPRSYGYTF. For the CDR3, the DNA is TGCGCCAGCAGCCAAGACCCGAGATCCTATGGCTACACCTTC. The chain couples TRBV4-3 to TRBJ1-2; no clear D. Germline V gives CDR1 LGHNA, CDR2 YSLEER. The CDR3 consists of 14 residues. Trimming removed 0 bases at V and 4 bases at J, with 9 bases between.

The chain links TRBV6-5 to TRBJ1-1; the D is unclear. The germline V gene encodes CDR1 MNHEY and CDR2 SVGAGI. The CDR3 contains 14 residues. Trimming removed 2 bases at V and 1 base at J, with 8 bases between. The CDR3 DNA reads as TGTGCCAGCAGTTACAGAGGGCCGAACACTGAAGCTTTCTTT. It specifies CASSYRGPNTEAFF.

The chain links TRBV30 to TRBJ1-1; D unclear. CDR3 size: 15 residues. The germline CDR1 and CDR2 sequences are GTSNPN and SVGIG (reference sequence). V was trimmed by 1 base and J by 0 bases, leaving 12 bases between them. CDR3 coding DNA: TGTGCCTGGAGTGGTTTCGGGAAAATGAACACTGAAGCTTTCTTT. Protein product: CAWSGFGKMNTEAFF.